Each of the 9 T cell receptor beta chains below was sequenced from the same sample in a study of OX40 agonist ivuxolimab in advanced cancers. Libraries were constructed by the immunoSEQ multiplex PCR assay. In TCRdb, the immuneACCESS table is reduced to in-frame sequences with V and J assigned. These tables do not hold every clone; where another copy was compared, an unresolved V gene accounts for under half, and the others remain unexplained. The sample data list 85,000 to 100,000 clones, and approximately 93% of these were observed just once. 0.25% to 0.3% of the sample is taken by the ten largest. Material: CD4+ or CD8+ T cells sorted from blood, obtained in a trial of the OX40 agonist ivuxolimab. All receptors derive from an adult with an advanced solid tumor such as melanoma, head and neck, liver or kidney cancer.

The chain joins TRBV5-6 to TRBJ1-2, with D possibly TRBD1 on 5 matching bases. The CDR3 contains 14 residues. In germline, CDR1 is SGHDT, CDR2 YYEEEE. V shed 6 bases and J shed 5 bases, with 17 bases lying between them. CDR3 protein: CASTLPPTEYGYTF. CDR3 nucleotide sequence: TGTGCCAGCACCCTTCCCCCGACAGAATATGGCTACACCTTC. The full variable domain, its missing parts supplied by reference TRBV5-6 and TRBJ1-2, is DAGVTQSPTHLIKTRGQQVTLRCSPKSGHDTVSWYQQALGQGPQFIFQYYEEEERQRGNFPDRFSGHQFPNYSSELNVNALLLGDSALYLCASTLPPTEYGYTFGSGTRLTVV.

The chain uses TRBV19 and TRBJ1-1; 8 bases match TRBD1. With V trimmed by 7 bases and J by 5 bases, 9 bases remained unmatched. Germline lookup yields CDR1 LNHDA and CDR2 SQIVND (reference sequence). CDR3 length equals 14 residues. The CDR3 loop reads CASTPGQGSTEAFF. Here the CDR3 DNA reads TGTGCCAGTACCCCCGGACAGGGTAGTACTGAAGCTTTCTTT.

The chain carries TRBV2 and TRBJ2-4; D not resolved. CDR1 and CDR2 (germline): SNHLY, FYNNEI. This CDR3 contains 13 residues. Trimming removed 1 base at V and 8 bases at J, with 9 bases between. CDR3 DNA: TGTGCCAGCAGTGAAGAACAATGGTACATTCAGTACTTC. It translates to CASSEEQWYIQYF.

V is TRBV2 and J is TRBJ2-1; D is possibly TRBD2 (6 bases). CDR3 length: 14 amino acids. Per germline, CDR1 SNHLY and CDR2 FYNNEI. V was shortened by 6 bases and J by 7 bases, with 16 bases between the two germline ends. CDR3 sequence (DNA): TGTGCCAGCAGCCCGGACTTTGGGAGGAATGAGCAGTTCTTC. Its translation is CASSPDFGRNEQFF. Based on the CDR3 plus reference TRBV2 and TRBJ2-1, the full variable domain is EPEVTQTPSHQVTQMGQEVILRCVPISNHLYFYWYRQILGQKVEFLVSFYNNEISEKSEIFDDQFSVERPDGSNFTLKIRSTKLEDSAMYFCASSPDFGRNEQFFGPGTRLTVL.

CDR3 DNA sequence: TGTGCCAGCAGTTTATGGCGGGAGGGGTACAATGAGCAGTTCTTC. Its translation: CASSLWREGYNEQFF. The V call is TRBV28, the J call TRBJ2-1, with 9 bases that match TRBD2. The J segment lost 4 bases and the V segment lost 0 bases, leaving 1 base of the junction unmatched. The length of the CDR3 is 15 residues. CDR1 MDHEN and CDR2 SYDVKM come from the germline V gene.

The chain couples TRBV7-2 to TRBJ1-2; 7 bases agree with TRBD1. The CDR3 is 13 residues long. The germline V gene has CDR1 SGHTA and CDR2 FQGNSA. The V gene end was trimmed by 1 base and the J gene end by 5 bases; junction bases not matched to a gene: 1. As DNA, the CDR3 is TGTGCCAGCAGCTTAGGACAGGGATATGGCTACACCTTC. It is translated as CASSLGQGYGYTF.

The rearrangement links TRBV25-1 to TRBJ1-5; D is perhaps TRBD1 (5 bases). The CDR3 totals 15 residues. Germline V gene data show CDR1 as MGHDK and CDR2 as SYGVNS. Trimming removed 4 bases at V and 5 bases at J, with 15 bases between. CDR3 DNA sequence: TGTGCCAGCAGTGCTAGGGGAACAGTCGATCAGCCCCAGCATTTT. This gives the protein CASSARGTVDQPQHF.

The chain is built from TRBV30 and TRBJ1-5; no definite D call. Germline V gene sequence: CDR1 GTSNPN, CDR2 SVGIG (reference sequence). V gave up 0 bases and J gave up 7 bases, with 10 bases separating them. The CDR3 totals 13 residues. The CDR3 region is CAWSVHGRQPQHF. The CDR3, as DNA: TGTGCCTGGAGTGTACACGGGAGGCAGCCCCAGCATTTT.

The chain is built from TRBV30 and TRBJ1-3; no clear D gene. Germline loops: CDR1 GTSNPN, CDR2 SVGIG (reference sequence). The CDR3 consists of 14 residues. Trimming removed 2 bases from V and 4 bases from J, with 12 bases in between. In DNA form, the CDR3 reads TGTGCCTGGAGTTATCAGTTAGCGGGAAACACCATATATTTT. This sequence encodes CAWSYQLAGNTIYF.